The 9 T cell receptor beta chains reported below all come from one sample, sequenced in a study of T cell clonality in common variable immunodeficiency. Using immunoSEQ multiplex PCR, the repertoire was profiled, and TCRdb retains in-frame clones only, with some absent. This sample carries more than 30,000 clones and no singletons, and 5% to 5.5% goes to the top ten. Their cognate antigens are unknown. Study conclusions and caveats: Common variable immunodeficiency TCR beta sequences reportedly had fewer deletions and N-nucleotide insertions.

Sample: peripheral blood mononuclear cells. The receptors originated from a human donor with common variable immunodeficiency.

This clone occurred a few times. The read falls 3 residues short of the CDR3 end, and the missing part is taken from the germline J gene. The chain links TRBV7-3 to TRBJ1-1, with 12 bases matching TRBD1. With V trimmed by 5 bases and J by 4 bases, 8 bases remained unmatched. CDR3 length: 16 residues. Germline V gives CDR1 SGHTA, CDR2 FQGTGA. The sequenced CDR3 bases are TGTGCCAGCAGCCGGGACAGGGGGCGAAGGGTCACTGAA. Its protein is CASSRDRGRRVTE. The full CDR3 reads CASSRDRGRRVTEAFF. The full variable domain, in which reference TRBV7-3 and TRBJ1-1 provide the parts outside the CDR3, is GAGVSQTPSNKVTEKGKYVELRCDPISGHTALYWYRQSLGQGPEFLIYFQGTGAADDSGLPNDRFFAVRPEGSVSTLKIQRTERGDSAVYLCASSRDRGRRVTEAFFGQGTRLTVV.

This clone appeared a few times. The read ends 3 residues before the CDR3 terminus; that terminus is restored from the germline J gene. The J gene is TRBJ1-2, the V gene TRBV19; no clear D. CDR3 length: 13 amino acids. Germline loops: CDR1 LNHDA, CDR2 SQIVND (reference sequence). V was clipped by 2 bases and J by 4 bases, with 8 bases between them. The CDR3 loop is CASSIQAVYGYTF. The sequenced part of the CDR3 DNA is TGTGCCAGTAGTATACAGGCCGTCTATGGC.

This clone was seen a few times. The read finishes 3 residues shy of the CDR3 end, and the germline J gene is used to complete it. J is TRBJ1-4 and V is TRBV16; perhaps TRBD1 as D (5 bases). Germline CDR1 is KGHSY and CDR2 is FQNENV. V shed 0 bases and J shed 6 bases, with 11 bases lying between them. The CDR3 is 15 amino acids. CDR3 region: CASSQSGGKDEKLFF. The covered CDR3 bases are TGTGCCAGCAGCCAATCCGGGGGGAAGGATGAAAAA.

This clone was recorded a few times. The read is 3 residues too short to cover the CDR3 end, so that end is filled in from the germline J gene. This chain uses TRBV30 with TRBJ2-7; D unresolved. This CDR3 region has 14 residues. V lost 5 bases and J lost 2, with 16 bases in between. In germline, CDR1 is GTSNPN, CDR2 SVGIG (reference sequence). CDR3 DNA, as far as it was read: TGTGCCTGGGCCAAGGGCGTGGCCCCCTACGAG. Translation gives CAWAKGVAPYE. The full CDR3 reads CAWAKGVAPYEQYF.

The CDR3 here is CASSTGSGYTF. The covered CDR3 bases are TGTGCCAGCAGCACAGGGTCTGGC. This chain uses TRBV6-2 or TRBV6-3 with TRBJ1-2, with D maybe TRBD1 (6 bases). The CDR3 end is not reached by the read, which stops 3 residues before it; the germline J gene fills it in. Per the germline V gene, CDR1 is MNHEY and CDR2 is SVGEGT. Trimming pared 6 bases from V and 7 bases from J, leaving 9 bases between. This CDR3 has 11 residues.

This clone was counted at least ten times. The CDR3 is cut off 3 residues early in the read; its end comes from the germline J gene. The rearrangement uses TRBV19 and TRBJ1-5, with TRBD1 matching over 7 bases. From germline, CDR1 is LNHDA and CDR2 SQIVND (reference sequence). V dropped 7 bases and J dropped 4; count of bases not matched to a gene: 10. This CDR3 contains 15 residues. The CDR3 here is CASTLGTVGNQPQHF. The sequenced CDR3 bases are TGTGCCAGTACCCTGGGGACAGTAGGTAATCAGCCC.

A remark on this clone: The read gets to within 3 residues of the CDR3 end, and the germline J gene fills in the rest. This sequence joins TRBV29-1 and TRBJ2-7; 10 bases line up with TRBD1. With 6 bases clipped from V and 0 bases from J, the junction kept 8 bases outside the gene matches. The CDR3 extends over 15 amino acids. CDR1 and CDR2 from the germline V gene are SQVTM and ANQGSEA. CDR3 in amino acids: CSVDHRDRGSYEQYF. Partial CDR3 DNA: TGCAGCGTGGACCACCGGGACAGGGGCTCCTACGAG.

On this clone itself: The CDR3 is cut off 3 residues early in the read; its end comes from the germline J gene. The chain uses TRBV7-3 and TRBJ1-1; D is possibly TRBD1 (5 bases). This CDR3 is built from 13 residues. V lost 4 bases and J 1 base, leaving 7 bases between the germline ends. Germline CDR1 SGHTA, CDR2 FQGTGA. The DNA read from the CDR3 is TGTGCCAGCAGCTCGGACACGAACACTGAA. This encodes CASSSDTNTE. The complete CDR3 protein is CASSSDTNTEAFF. The full variable domain, completed using reference TRBV7-3 and TRBJ1-1, is GAGVSQTPSNKVTEKGKYVELRCDPISGHTALYWYRQSLGQGPEFLIYFQGTGAADDSGLPNDRFFAVRPEGSVSTLKIQRTERGDSAVYLCASSSDTNTEAFFGQGTRLTVV.

A few counts support this clone. The read halts 3 residues ahead of the CDR3 end, with the missing end drawn from the germline J gene. V is TRBV18 and J is TRBJ1-6; 10 bases line up with TRBD1. The J segment lost 7 bases and the V segment lost 1 base, leaving 1 base of the junction unmatched. CDR1 is KGHSH and CDR2 is LQKENI in the germline V gene. This CDR3 is built from 15 residues. CDR3 in amino acids: CASSPRTGGNSPLHF. CDR3 DNA (partial): TGTGCCAGCTCACCACGGACAGGGGGGAATTCACCC.